The 8 T cell receptor beta chains below all came from one sample that was sequenced in a study of post-analysis software for immune sequencing data. Study-wide results and caveats: About 5 TRBV segments were more frequent in patients than controls; TRBV5-6, TRBV5-1 and TRBV20-1 belonged to this group.

Antigens of these TCRs are unknown. The authors incorporated unique molecular identifiers into the TCR beta cDNA libraries. TCRdb redid the calling of the PCR reads with MiXCR, one entry per CDR3 protein. This sample has 700,000 to 800,000 distinct CDR3 sequences, with about 32% found just once. The sample was blood. Receptor source: a girl aged 10 to 17 with multiple sclerosis.

The rearrangement joins TRBV27 to TRBJ1-1; possible D gene TRBD1, 5 bases. Between the trimmed V and J ends, which lost 5 bases and 8 bases, there was a span of 24 bases. The CDR3 has 16 amino acids. The germline CDR1 and CDR2 sequences are MNHEY and SMNVEV (reference sequence). CDR3 DNA sequence: TGTGCCAGCAGTCCGGGCGCCCGGACACTCGGGAGGGAAGCTTTCTTT. Encoded protein: CASSPGARTLGREAFF.

This clonotype was seen at least ten times. The rearrangement uses TRBV20-1 and TRBJ2-7; TRBD2 agrees at 7 bases. The CDR3 is 15 amino acids. V was pared by 6 bases and J by 2 bases, with 13 bases of the junction left unmatched. Per the germline V gene, CDR1 is DFQATT and CDR2 is SNEGSKA (reference sequence). CDR3 sequence (DNA): TGCAGTGCCACACAAGCCGGGAGGCCGACCTACGAGCAGTACTTC. Residues: CSATQAGRPTYEQYF.

The chain has TRBV10-3 and TRBJ2-3, with TRBD1 identical over 8 bases. V trimming: 6 bases; J trimming: 6 bases; junction bases outside the gene matches: 8. The CDR3 consists of 14 residues. The germline CDR1 and CDR2 sequences are ENHRY and SYGVKD. The CDR3 loop reads CAIRDRVLSDTQYF. The CDR3 DNA follows: TGTGCCATCAGGGACAGGGTTCTCAGCGATACGCAGTATTTT.

This clonotype came up many times. The chain employs TRBV5-1 and TRBJ2-4; D is unclear. Trimming shortened V by 4 bases and J by 6 bases, and 8 bases separated the two germline ends. This CDR3 has 12 amino acids. CDR1 is SGHRS and CDR2 is YFSETQ in the germline V gene. CDR3 in DNA: TGCGCCAGCAGCAGTCAGCGAAACATTCAGTACTTC. Protein: CASSSQRNIQYF.

As to this clonotype: One end of the junction varies from germline; a read error may be responsible. The rearrangement links TRBV6-2 or TRBV6-3 to TRBJ2-7, with D perhaps being TRBD1 or TRBD2 (5 bases each). This CDR3 has 12 residues. Germline V CDR1 and CDR2: MNHEY, SVGEGT. CDR3 coding DNA: TGTGCCGGCAGGGACGGTGCCTACGAGCAGTACTTC. It codes for CAGRDGAYEQYF.

The rearrangement joins TRBV5-5 to TRBJ2-4; D call uncertain. The J call may be faulty, since TRBJ2-5 better matches the DNA end. Germline CDR1 and CDR2: SGHKS and YYEKEE (reference sequence). The CDR3 loop spans 15 amino acids. Here the CDR3 reads CASSFMTDGPGTQYF. Written as DNA, the CDR3 is TGTGCCAGCAGCTTCATGACCGACGGGCCGGGGACCCAGTACTTC.

This clonotype was seen more than once but under ten times. The J gene is TRBJ2-5, the V gene TRBV6-4, with D perhaps matching TRBD1 or TRBD2 (5 bases each). There are 13 residues in the CDR3. CDR1 and CDR2 from the germline V gene are MRHNA and SNTAGT. Trimming shortened V by 2 bases and J by 7 bases, and 11 bases separated the two germline ends. CDR3: CASSDGTRGTQYF. CDR3 sequence (DNA): TGTGCCAGCAGTGACGGGACCCGAGGGACCCAGTACTTC.

The chain carries TRBV4-3 and TRBJ1-5; TRBD1 is a possible D gene (5 bases). Per germline, CDR1 LGHNA and CDR2 YSLEER. This CDR3 is built from 15 residues. With 1 base removed from V and 4 bases from J, the gap between germline ends came to 11 bases. This CDR3 reads CASSQAEGWNQPQHF. The CDR3 DNA is TGCGCCAGCAGCCAAGCCGAGGGGTGGAATCAGCCCCAGCATTTT.